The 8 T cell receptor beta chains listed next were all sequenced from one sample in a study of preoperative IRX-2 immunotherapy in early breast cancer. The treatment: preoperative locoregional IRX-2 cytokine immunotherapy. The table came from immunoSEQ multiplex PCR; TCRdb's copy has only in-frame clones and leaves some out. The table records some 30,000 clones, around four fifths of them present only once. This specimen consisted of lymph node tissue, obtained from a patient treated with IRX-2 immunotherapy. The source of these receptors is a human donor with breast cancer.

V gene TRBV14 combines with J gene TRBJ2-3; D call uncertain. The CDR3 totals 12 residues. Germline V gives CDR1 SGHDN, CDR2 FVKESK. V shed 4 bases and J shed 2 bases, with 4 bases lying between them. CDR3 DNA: TGTGCCAGCAGCCCGTTCACAGATACGCAGTATTTT. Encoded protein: CASSPFTDTQYF.

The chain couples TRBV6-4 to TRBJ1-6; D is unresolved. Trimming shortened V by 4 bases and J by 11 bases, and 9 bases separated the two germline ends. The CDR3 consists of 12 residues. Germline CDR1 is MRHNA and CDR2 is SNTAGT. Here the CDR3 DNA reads TGTGCCAGCAGTGCCACCTTAACACCCCTCCACTTT. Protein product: CASSATLTPLHF.

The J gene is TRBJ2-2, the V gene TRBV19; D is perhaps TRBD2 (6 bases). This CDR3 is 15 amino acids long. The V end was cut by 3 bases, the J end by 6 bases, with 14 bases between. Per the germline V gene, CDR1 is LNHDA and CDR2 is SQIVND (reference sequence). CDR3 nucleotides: TGTGCCAGTAGTATGGGGGGTCTGACTCCCGGGGAGCTGTTTTTT. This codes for CASSMGGLTPGELFF.

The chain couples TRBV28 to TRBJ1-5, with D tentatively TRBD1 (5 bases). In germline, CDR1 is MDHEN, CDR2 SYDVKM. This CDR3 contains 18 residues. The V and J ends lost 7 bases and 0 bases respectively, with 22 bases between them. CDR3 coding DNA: TGTGCCAGCATTGGGCGGGGCGCCACTCAACTTAGCAATCAGCCCCAGCATTTT. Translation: CASIGRGATQLSNQPQHF.

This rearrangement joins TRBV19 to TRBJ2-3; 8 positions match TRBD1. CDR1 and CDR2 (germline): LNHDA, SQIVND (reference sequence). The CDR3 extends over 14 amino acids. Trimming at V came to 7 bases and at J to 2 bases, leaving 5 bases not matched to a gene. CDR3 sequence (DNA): TGTGCCAGTATGACAGGGGATCTCACAGATACGCAGTATTTT. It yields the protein CASMTGDLTDTQYF. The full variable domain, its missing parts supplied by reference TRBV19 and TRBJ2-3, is DGGITQSPKYLFRKEGQNVTLSCEQNLNHDAMYWYRQDPGQGLRLIYYSQIVNDFQKGDIAEGYSVSREKKESFPLTVTSAQKNPTAFYLCASMTGDLTDTQYFGPGTRLTVL.

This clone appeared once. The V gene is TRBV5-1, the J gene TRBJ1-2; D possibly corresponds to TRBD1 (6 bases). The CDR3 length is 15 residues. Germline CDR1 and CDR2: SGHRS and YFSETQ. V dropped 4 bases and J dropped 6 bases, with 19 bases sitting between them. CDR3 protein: CASSVPTGGKDGYTF. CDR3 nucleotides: TGCGCCAGCAGCGTACCGACAGGAGGCAAGGATGGCTACACCTTC.

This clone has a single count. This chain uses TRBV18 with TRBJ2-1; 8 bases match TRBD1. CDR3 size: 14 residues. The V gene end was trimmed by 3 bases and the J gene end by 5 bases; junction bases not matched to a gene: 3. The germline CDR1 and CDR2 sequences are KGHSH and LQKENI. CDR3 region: CASSPGQGNNEQFF. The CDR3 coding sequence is TGTGCCAGCTCACCTGGACAGGGAAACAATGAGCAGTTCTTC.

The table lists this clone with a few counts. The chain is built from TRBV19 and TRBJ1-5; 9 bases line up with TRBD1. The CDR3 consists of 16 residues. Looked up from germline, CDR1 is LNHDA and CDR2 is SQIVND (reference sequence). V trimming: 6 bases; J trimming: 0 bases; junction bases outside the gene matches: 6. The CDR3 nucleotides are TGTGCCAGTAGGACGGACAGGGGCCTTAGCAATCAGCCCCAGCATTTT. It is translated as CASRTDRGLSNQPQHF.